The sequence of this T cell receptor beta chain was determined in a study of T cells expressing NK-cell markers (dated by TCRdb to the early 2020s). At the level of the whole study: Three sorted T-cell subsets (CD3+CD56+NKG2C+, CD3+CD56+NKG2C- and CD3+CD56-NKG2C+) from fewer than 10 donors had their TCR beta-chain repertoires profiled. Among the eight sequenced donors, only one was HCMV-seronegative, while the other seven were HCMV-seropositive. The eight sequenced donors were randomly selected healthy volunteers, three men and five women. The libraries were sequenced on Illumina HiSeq 2000/2500, MiSeq or NextSeq, producing 2 x 150 bp reads.

Sequenced using an Illumina HiSeq 2000. 5'RACE template switching, by which a universal primer site and unique molecular identifiers were added, was used to make TCR beta cDNA libraries. Priming for cDNA synthesis came from the TCR beta constant segment, and two successive PCR amplification steps followed. The authors' analysis ran thus. Reads were demultiplexed and grouped by UMI with MIGEC, and clonotypes were assembled and quantified with MiTCR. Only TCR cDNA sequences supported by at least two reads were kept to exclude erroneous sequences. Downstream repertoire analysis used the tcR package, and clonotypes were matched across fractions by CDR3 nucleotide sequence plus V segment. VDJmatch was used to annotate antigen specificity against VDJdb, with one amino acid substitution in CDR3 permitted. The reads, reprocessed by TCRdb, yield one row per CDR3 protein sequence and no DNA. The V and J calls were not made by the authors but by TCRdb's processing. The table for this sample shows over 200,000 distinct CDR3 sequences. Of the sample, approximately 0.41% falls within the top ten clones.

In the case of this clonotype: Its antigen is unknown.

The CDR3 sequence holds 13 residues, the cysteine and phenylalanine included. Only the protein is available. According to the germline V gene, CDR1 reads SGHVS and CDR2 reads FQNEAQ. A commercial ELISA kit detecting HCMV-specific IgG in serum was used to determine HCMV serostatus. Ficoll density gradient centrifugation was used to isolate peripheral blood mononuclear cells from blood. Points the paper makes about the study in general: In about six donors, the dominant CD3+CD56+NKG2C+ clonotypes were found to rank among the top 10 CD8+ clonotypes and to make up about 1.0-8% of CD8+ T cells. Whether the expanded NKG2C-expressing T cell clones were specific for HCMV antigens remained unclear. Those dominant clonotypes were again the most abundant among CD3+CD56-NKG2C+ cells in several donors, at roughly 25-65%.

The sample was blood T cells: a sorted CD56 or NKG2C T cell subset, CD4+ or CD8+ T cells, or bulk PBMC T cells (not recorded which). The clonotype was recovered from a young man in good health. Donor details come from another sample of the same person, matched by shared clones. The chain employs TRBV7-8 and TRBJ2-7; checking the TCRdb D call of TRBD1 is not possible without DNA. This receptor has the CDR3 CASSRDRGGEQYF.